What follows describes a single TCR beta chain. The antigen is not known. CDR3 length: 15 amino acids. Trimming removed 0 bases from V and 6 bases from J, with 12 bases in between. Germline-derived CDR1 and CDR2 are SGHRS and YFSETQ. The entry originates in a study of post-analysis software for immune sequencing data. Across the study: There were relapsing-remitting, secondary progressive and progressive-relapsing multiple sclerosis among the disease courses included.

Prepared libraries of TCR beta cDNA carried unique molecular identifiers. TCRdb ran MiXCR on the PCR reads and lists one entry per CDR3 protein. This sample has around 190,000 distinct CDR3 sequences, with about 30% found just once. Study-level points and caveats: F measure grouped same-batch samples tightly together. With TRBV5-6, TRBV5-1 and TRBV20-1 included, about five TRBV segments were more frequent in patients than in controls.

The sequencing sample was made of blood. The sequence was obtained from a girl under 18 with multiple sclerosis. The rearrangement links TRBV5-1 to TRBJ2-2; D ambiguous. The CDR3 nucleotides are TGCGCCAGCAGCTTGGTTCTAGATGGTGCCGGGGAGCTGTTTTTT. As protein: CASSLVLDGAGELFF.